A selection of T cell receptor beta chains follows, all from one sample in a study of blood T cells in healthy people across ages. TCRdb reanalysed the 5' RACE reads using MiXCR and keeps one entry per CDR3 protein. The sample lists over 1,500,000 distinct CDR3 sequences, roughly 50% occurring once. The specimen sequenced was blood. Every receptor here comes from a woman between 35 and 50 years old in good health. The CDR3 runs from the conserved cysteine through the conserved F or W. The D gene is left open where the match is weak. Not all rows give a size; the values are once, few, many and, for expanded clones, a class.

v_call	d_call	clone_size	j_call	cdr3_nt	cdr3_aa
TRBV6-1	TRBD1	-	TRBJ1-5	TGTGCCAGCAGAGCGCCGGGACAGGGTGGTCAGCCCCAGCATTTT	CASRAPGQGGQPQHF
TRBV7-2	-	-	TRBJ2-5	TGTGCCAGCGGCGGGTACTCAGCGACCCAGTACTTC	CASGGYSATQYF
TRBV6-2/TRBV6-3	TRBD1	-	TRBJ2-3	TGTGCCAGCAGATCCGACAGGGAGTGGAAAGATACGCAGTATTTT	CASRSDREWKDTQYF
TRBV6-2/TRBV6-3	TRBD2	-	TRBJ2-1	TGTGCCAGCAGCAAGACTAGCGGAACCTACAATGAGCAGTTCTTC	CASSKTSGTYNEQFF
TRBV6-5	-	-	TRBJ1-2	TGTGCCAGCAGTTACGGTCTTAGGGGGAATGGCTACACCTTC	CASSYGLRGNGYTF
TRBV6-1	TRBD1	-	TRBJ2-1	TGTGCCAGCGGCTTTCGACAGGGGGCAGGAGGTGAGCAGTTCTTC	CASGFRQGAGGEQFF
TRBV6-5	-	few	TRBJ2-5	TGTGCCAGCAGCTCCAGGGGGGGCCGGGAAGAGACCCAGTACTTC	CASSSRGGREETQYF
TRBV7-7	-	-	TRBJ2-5	TGTGTTAGCAGCTTATGGGCTGGAGAGACCCAGTACTTC	CVSSLWAGETQYF
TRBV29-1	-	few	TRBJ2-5	TGCAGCGTTGTTGGCAATCCAATTCAAGAGACCCAGTACTTC	CSVVGNPIQETQYF
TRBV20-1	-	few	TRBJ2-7	TGCAGTGCTAGTTTGGGGCTTCGCTACGAGCAGTACTTC	CSASLGLRYEQYF
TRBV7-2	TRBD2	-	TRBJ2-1	TGTGCCAGCAGCTCCTCTTGGGCGGGGGGGCGAAATGAGCAGTTCTTC	CASSSSWAGGRNEQFF
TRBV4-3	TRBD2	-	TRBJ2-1	TGCGCCAGCAGCCAAACTAGCGGGGGAGGGTACAATGAGCAGTTCTTC	CASSQTSGGGYNEQFF
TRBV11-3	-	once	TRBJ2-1	TGTGCCAGCAGTGAGGGGGGCACGTCCTACAATGAGCAGTTCTTC	CASSEGGTSYNEQFF
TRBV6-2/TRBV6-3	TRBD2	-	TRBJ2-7	TGTGCCAGCAGCTGGGGACTAAACTACGAGCAGTACTTC	CASSWGLNYEQYF
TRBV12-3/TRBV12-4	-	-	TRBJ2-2	TGTGCCAGCAGCAGACAAGTCACCGGGGAGCTGTTTTTT	CASSRQVTGELFF
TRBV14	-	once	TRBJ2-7	TGTGCCAGCGGGCAGACTCGCTACGAGCAGTACTTC	CASGQTRYEQYF
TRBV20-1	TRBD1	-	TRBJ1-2	TGCAGTGCTAGAGATCGGCCGGGACAGGTCTTCCACACCTTC	CSARDRPGQVFHTF
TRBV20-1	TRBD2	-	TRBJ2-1	TGCAGTGCGAAACTAGCGGGGGGACACAATGAGCAGTTCTTC	CSAKLAGGHNEQFF
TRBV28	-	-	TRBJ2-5	TGTGCCAGCAGCCCAAATGACAGGACCCAAGAGACCCAGTACTTC	CASSPNDRTQETQYF
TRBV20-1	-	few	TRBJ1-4	TGCAGTGCTAGAGTATGGACAGATAGTTATGAAAAACTGTTTTTT	CSARVWTDSYEKLFF
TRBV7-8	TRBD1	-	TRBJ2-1	TGTGCCAGCAGCTTAGGAACGGGACAGGGTAGCAATGAGCAGTTCTTC	CASSLGTGQGSNEQFF
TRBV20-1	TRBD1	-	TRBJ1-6	TGCAGTGCTAGGGACGGGGGGACAGCAAATTCACCCCTCCACTTT	CSARDGGTANSPLHF
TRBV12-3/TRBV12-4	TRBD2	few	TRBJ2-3	TGTGCCAGCAGTTTACGCGGACTAGCGGGGGGGCCCCTTAGCACAGATACGCAGTATTTT	CASSLRGLAGGPLSTDTQYF
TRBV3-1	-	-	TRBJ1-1	TGTGCCAGCAGCCAGGGGCAGGGCGCTTTCTTT	CASSQGQGAFF
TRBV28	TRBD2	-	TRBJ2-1	TGTGCCAGCATCTTAGCGGGGGGGCGAAGTGAGCAGTTCTTC	CASILAGGRSEQFF
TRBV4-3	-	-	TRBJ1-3	TGCGCCAGCAGCCATGACAGATCCTTCTCTGGAAACACCATATATTTT	CASSHDRSFSGNTIYF
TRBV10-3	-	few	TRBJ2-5	TGTGCCATCAGTGCGACCCAAGAGACCCAGTACTTC	CAISATQETQYF
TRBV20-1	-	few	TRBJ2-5	TGCAGTGCTAGAGATGGGGGGCAGGGGCTTTCGGAGACCCAGTACTTC	CSARDGGQGLSETQYF
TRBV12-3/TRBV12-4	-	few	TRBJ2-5	TGTGCCAGCAGTTTAGGTGACCGGGAGAGAGGGGAGACCCAGTACTTC	CASSLGDRERGETQYF
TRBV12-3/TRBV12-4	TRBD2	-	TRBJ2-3	TGTGCCAGCAGCCGGCGGGGGGCCGGCACAGATACGCAGTATTTT	CASSRRGAGTDTQYF
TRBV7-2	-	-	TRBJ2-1	TGTGCCAGCAGCTTCCCCAGGGACTACAATGAGCAGTTCTTC	CASSFPRDYNEQFF
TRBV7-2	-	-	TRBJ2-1	TGTGCCAGCAGCTTCGACTGGGAGCAGTTCTTC	CASSFDWEQFF
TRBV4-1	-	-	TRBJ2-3	TGCGCCAGCAGCCAAGATCCTAGCTACGGCACAGATACGCAGTATTTT	CASSQDPSYGTDTQYF
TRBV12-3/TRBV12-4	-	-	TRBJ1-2	TGTGCCAGCAGTACGCCGGGTCTCCCTTTGTGGTGTGGCTACACCTTC	CASSTPGLPLWCGYTF
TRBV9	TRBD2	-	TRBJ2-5	TGTGCCAGCAGCGTAGGGACTAGCGGGGGGGCGTCAGGAGAGACCCAGTACTTC	CASSVGTSGGASGETQYF
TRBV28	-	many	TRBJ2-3	TGTGCCAGCAGTTCCGGGGGTCCGACAGATACGCAGTATTTT	CASSSGGPTDTQYF
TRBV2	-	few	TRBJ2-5	TGTGCCAGCAGCACTCCGGGAGGACAGGTGGGAGAGACCCAGTACTTC	CASSTPGGQVGETQYF
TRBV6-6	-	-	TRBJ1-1	TGTGCCAGCAGTTACGAGGGGTCCACTGAAGCTTTCTTT	CASSYEGSTEAFF
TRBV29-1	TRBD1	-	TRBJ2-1	TGCAGCGTTGAAGGCGACAGGGGGAGCAATGAGCAGTTCTTC	CSVEGDRGSNEQFF
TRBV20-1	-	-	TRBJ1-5	TGCAGTGCTCCGAAGGAACAGGGTGGCAATCAGCCCCAGCATTTT	CSAPKEQGGNQPQHF
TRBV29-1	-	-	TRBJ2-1	TGCAGCGTTGAAGAGAGGTTCCAAGAGACCCAGTTCTTC	CSVEERFQETQFF
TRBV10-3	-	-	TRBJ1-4	TGTGCCATCAGCTTAGAGAGAGCCTCTTGGGAAAAACTGTTTTTT	CAISLERASWEKLFF